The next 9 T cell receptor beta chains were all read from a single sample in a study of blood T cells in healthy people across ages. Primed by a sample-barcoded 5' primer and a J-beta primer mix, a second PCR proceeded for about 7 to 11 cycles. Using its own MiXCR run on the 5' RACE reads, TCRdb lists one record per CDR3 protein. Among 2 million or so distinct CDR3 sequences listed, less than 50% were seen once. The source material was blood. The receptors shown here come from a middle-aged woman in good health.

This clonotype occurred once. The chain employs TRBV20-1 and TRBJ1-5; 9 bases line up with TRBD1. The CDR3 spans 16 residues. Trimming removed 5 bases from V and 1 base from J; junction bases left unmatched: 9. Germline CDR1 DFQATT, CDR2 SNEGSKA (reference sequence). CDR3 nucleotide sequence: TGCAGTGCTCTGACCGGGACAGGGTCAAGCAATCAGCCCCAGCATTTT. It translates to CSALTGTGSSNQPQHF.

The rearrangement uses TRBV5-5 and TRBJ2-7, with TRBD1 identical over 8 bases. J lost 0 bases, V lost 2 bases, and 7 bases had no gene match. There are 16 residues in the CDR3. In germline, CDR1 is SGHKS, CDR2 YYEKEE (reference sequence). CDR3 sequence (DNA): TGTGCCAGCAGCTTTCCGGGACAGGCTACCTCCTACGAGCAGTACTTC. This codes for CASSFPGQATSYEQYF.

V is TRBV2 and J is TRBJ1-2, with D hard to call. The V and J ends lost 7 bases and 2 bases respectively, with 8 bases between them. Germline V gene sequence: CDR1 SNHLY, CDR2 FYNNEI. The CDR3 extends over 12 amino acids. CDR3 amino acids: CASTITNYGYTF. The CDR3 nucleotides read TGTGCCAGCACTATTACCAACTATGGCTACACCTTC. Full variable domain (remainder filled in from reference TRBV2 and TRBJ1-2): EPEVTQTPSHQVTQMGQEVILRCVPISNHLYFYWYRQILGQKVEFLVSFYNNEISEKSEIFDDQFSVERPDGSNFTLKIRSTKLEDSAMYFCASTITNYGYTFGSGTRLTVV.

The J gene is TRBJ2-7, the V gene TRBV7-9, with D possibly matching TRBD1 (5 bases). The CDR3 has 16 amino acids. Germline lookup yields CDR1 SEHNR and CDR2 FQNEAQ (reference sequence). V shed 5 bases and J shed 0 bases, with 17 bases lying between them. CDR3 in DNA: TGTGCCAGCAGCCGAGACGGATTCAGGGTCTCCTACGAGCAGTACTTC. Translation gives CASSRDGFRVSYEQYF.

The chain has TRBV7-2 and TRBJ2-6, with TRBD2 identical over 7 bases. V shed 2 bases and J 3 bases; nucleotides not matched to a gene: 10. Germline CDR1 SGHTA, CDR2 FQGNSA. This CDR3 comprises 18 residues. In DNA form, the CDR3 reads TGTGCCAGCAGCTTACACGGTGTTGCGGGGGTTGGGGCCAACGTCCTGACTTTC. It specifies CASSLHGVAGVGANVLTF.

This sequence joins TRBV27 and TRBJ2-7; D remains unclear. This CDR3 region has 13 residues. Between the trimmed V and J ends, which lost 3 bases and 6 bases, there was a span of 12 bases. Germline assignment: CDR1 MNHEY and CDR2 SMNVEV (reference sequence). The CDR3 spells CASSLSVTAEQYF. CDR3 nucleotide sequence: TGTGCCAGCAGTTTGAGCGTAACAGCCGAGCAGTACTTC.

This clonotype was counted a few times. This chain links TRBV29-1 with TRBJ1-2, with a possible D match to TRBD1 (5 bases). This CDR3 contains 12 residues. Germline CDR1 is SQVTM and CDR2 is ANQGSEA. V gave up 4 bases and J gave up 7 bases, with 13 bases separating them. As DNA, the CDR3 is TGCAGCGTTGGTGTAGGGACGGGTGGCTACACCTTC. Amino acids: CSVGVGTGGYTF. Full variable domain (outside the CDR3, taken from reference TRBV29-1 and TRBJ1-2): SAVISQKPSRDICQRGTSLTIQCQVDSQVTMMFWYRQQPGQSLTLIATANQGSEATYESGFVIDKFPISRPNLTFSTLTVSNMSPEDSSIYLCSVGVGTGGYTFGSGTRLTVV.

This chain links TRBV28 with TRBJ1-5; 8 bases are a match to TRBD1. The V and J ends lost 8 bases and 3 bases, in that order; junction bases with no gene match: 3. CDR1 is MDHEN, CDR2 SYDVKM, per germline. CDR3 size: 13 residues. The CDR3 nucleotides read TGTGCCAGCGGACAGGGTTTCAATCAGCCCCAGCATTTT. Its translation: CASGQGFNQPQHF.

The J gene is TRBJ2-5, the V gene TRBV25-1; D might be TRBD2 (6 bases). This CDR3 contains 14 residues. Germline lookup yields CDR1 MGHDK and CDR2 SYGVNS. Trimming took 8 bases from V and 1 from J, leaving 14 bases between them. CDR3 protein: CASRRGAGQETQYF. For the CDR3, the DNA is TGTGCCAGCCGCCGCGGGGCGGGCCAAGAGACCCAGTACTTC.